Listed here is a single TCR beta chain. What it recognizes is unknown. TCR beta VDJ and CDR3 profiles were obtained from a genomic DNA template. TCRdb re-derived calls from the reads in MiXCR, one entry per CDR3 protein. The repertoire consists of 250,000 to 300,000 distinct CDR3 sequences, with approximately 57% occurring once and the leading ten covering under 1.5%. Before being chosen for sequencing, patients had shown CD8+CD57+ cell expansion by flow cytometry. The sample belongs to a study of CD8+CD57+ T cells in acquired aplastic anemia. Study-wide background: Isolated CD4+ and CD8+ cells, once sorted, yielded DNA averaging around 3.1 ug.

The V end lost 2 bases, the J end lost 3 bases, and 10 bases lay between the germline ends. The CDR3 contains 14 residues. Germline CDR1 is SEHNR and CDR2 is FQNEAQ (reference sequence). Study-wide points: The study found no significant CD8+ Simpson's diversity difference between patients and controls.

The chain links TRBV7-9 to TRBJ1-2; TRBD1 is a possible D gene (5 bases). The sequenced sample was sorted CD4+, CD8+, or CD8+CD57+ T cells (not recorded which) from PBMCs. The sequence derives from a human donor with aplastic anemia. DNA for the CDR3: TGTGCCAGCAGCTTACGGCTACAGGACTATGGCTACACCTTC. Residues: CASSLRLQDYGYTF.